In this sample, the clone carrying this T cell receptor (beta chain) turned up many times. Its antigen is as yet unknown. This sample stems from a study of regulatory T cells in long-lasting Graves disease. Trimming removed 4 bases from V and 6 bases from J, with 10 bases in between. The CDR3 runs to 13 residues. Researchers made TCR beta libraries by using iRepertoire HTBI primers and running Arm-PCR on CDR3 regions. Each CDR3 protein is one row after TCRdb ran MiXCR on the multiplex PCR reads. Of some 330,000 distinct CDR3 sequences detected, about 23% appear once; the ten largest clones hold 28%. Time point indicated: persistent/refractory GD, antithyroid drugs over 5 years with positive TRAb. There was RNA extracted from PBMCs, and the TCR library was made from it. General study results and limits: Persistent Graves' patients showed reduced TCR diversity versus newly diagnosed patients. Persistent disease preferred TRBV28, TRBJ1-2 and TRBJ2-5.

The V and J genes are TRBV12-3 or TRBV12-4 and TRBJ1-5; D is possibly TRBD1 (6 bases). The material sequenced was peripheral blood mononuclear cells (PBMCs), taken when the disease was refractory, from a patient treated with antithyroid drugs. This sequence originates from a middle-aged woman with Graves disease. CDR3 protein: CASSSGTFQPQHF. CDR3 coding DNA: TGTGCCAGCAGTTCAGGGACATTTCAGCCCCAGCATTTT.